Below, 26 T cell receptor beta chains from the same sample are listed, as sequenced in a study of shared clonotypes between healthy human individuals. Here immunoSEQ multiplex PCR was the method, and the copy in TCRdb shows in-frame clones only, minus some. The sample has 2 million to 2.5 million clones, approximately 95% seen once. Sequencing used naive CD4+ T cells from PBMCs. Subset here: CD45RA+ positively selected. These receptor sequences come from a man younger than 35 in good health. Some clones in this sample may be carry-over from other donors' samples.

CDR3 loop: CASSEGNGYTF. DNA for the CDR3: TGTGCCAGCAGTGAAGGGAATGGCTACACCTTC. This rearrangement joins TRBV25-1 to TRBJ1-2; no clear D gene. CDR3 length: 11 amino acids. CDR1 and CDR2 (germline): MGHDK, SYGVNS. Trimming took off 2 bases at V and 6 bases at J, with 4 bases between the two ends.

The V gene is TRBV9, the J gene TRBJ2-7, with D possibly called TRBD1 or TRBD2 (5 bases each). V lost 2 bases to trimming and J lost 2 bases, with 14 bases between them. The CDR3 totals 15 residues. Per the germline V gene, CDR1 is SGDLS and CDR2 is YYNGEE. The CDR3 reads CASSVNGDRTYEQYF. In DNA form, the CDR3 reads TGTGCCAGCAGCGTGAACGGGGACCGGACCTACGAGCAGTACTTC.

The chain's CDR3 is CSVLGWSGARTSGYNEQFF. Written as DNA, the CDR3 is TGCAGCGTACTGGGATGGTCAGGGGCCCGGACTAGCGGCTACAATGAGCAGTTCTTC. J is TRBJ2-1 and V is TRBV29-1; the match to TRBD2 covers 10 bases. The CDR3 sequence is 19 residues long. Germline V gene data show CDR1 as SQVTM and CDR2 as ANQGSEA. V trimming: 6 bases; J trimming: 3 bases; junction bases outside the gene matches: 20.

V gene TRBV10-3 combines with J gene TRBJ1-1; TRBD1 is a possible D gene (6 bases). CDR1 and CDR2 (germline): ENHRY, SYGVKD. CDR3 size: 15 residues. V shed 8 bases and J shed 4 bases, with 20 bases lying between them. The CDR3 DNA sequence: TGTGCCATCGGAGGGCGGCAGGGGTCCAGCACTGAAGCTTTCTTT. Residues: CAIGGRQGSSTEAFF.

This clone came up once. This chain links TRBV15 with TRBJ2-3; possible D gene TRBD1, 6 bases. The CDR3 sequence is 15 residues long. V was clipped by 0 bases and J by 4 bases, with 11 bases between them. Looked up from germline, CDR1 is LNHNV and CDR2 is YYDKDF (reference sequence). CDR3 DNA sequence: TGTGCCACCAGCAGAGAGTTCAGGGGTGCAGATACGCAGTATTTT. Protein product: CATSREFRGADTQYF.

The gene calls are TRBV5-1 and TRBJ1-2; D unclear. V gave up 5 bases and J gave up 4 bases, with 12 bases separating them. The CDR3 covers 13 residues. Germline values: CDR1 SGHRS, CDR2 YFSETQ. The CDR3 coding sequence is TGCGCCAGCAGGACGGCTTATTCCTATGGCTACACCTTC. Amino acids: CASRTAYSYGYTF.

The J gene is TRBJ2-1, the V gene TRBV7-3; D call uncertain. The length of the CDR3 is 12 residues. V lost 5 bases to trimming and J lost 8 bases, with 10 bases between them. CDR1 SGHTA and CDR2 FQGTGA come from the germline V gene. CDR3 in DNA: TGTGCCAGCAGCCTAAGCCGGGATGAGCAGTTCTTC. It yields the protein CASSLSRDEQFF. Supplemented by reference TRBV7-3 and TRBJ2-1, the full variable domain reads GAGVSQTPSNKVTEKGKYVELRCDPISGHTALYWYRQSLGQGPEFLIYFQGTGAADDSGLPNDRFFAVRPEGSVSTLKIQRTERGDSAVYLCASSLSRDEQFFGPGTRLTVL.

The gene calls are TRBV27 and TRBJ2-3; 10 nucleotides agree with TRBD1. CDR3 length: 17 amino acids. The junction had 11 bases not matched to a gene; V was cut back by 4 bases and J by 4 bases. Looked up from germline, CDR1 is MNHEY and CDR2 is SMNVEV (reference sequence). The CDR3 reads CASSSRTGGWKADTQYF. The CDR3 DNA reads as TGTGCCAGCAGTTCACGGACAGGGGGATGGAAGGCAGATACGCAGTATTTT.

The chain recombines TRBV7-3 with TRBJ2-1; 9 positions agree with TRBD2. The germline gives CDR1 SGHTA, CDR2 FQGTGA. V was pared by 3 bases and J by 9 bases, with 6 bases of the junction left unmatched. The CDR3 is 14 amino acids. Here the CDR3 reads CASSLGREGPEQFF. The CDR3, as DNA: TGTGCCAGCAGCTTGGGGCGGGAGGGCCCTGAGCAGTTCTTC.

The V and J genes are TRBV14 and TRBJ1-2; D may be TRBD1 (5 bases). V dropped 0 bases and J dropped 12 bases, with 14 bases sitting between them. This CDR3 spans 13 amino acids. Per germline, CDR1 SGHDN and CDR2 FVKESK. The CDR3: CASSQDLQGADTF. CDR3 bases: TGTGCCAGCAGCCAAGATCTCCAAGGGGCGGACACCTTC.

The chain has TRBV28 and TRBJ2-5; TRBD2 matches at 11 bases. CDR1 and CDR2 from the germline V gene are MDHEN and SYDVKM. The CDR3 covers 18 residues. With V trimmed by 5 bases and J by 5 bases, 16 bases remained unmatched. Here the CDR3 reads CASSDGRIVAGGGETQYF. DNA for the CDR3: TGTGCCAGCAGTGACGGACGGATTGTAGCGGGAGGGGGGGAGACCCAGTACTTC.

The chain links TRBV7-9 to TRBJ2-7; a weak D match, TRBD2 (5 bases). Per the germline V gene, CDR1 is SEHNR and CDR2 is FQNEAQ (reference sequence). The V and J ends lost 2 bases and 3 bases respectively, with 14 bases between them. The length of the CDR3 is 15 residues. The CDR3 DNA is TGTGCCAGCAGCTTACGGAGTGGAGGCGACTACGAGCAGTACTTC. It is translated as CASSLRSGGDYEQYF.

This clone was found once. This rearrangement joins TRBV15 to TRBJ2-1; the match to TRBD2 covers 7 bases. The V and J ends lost 3 bases and 5 bases, in that order; junction bases with no gene match: 10. The V gene's germline CDR1 is LNHNV and CDR2 YYDKDF (reference sequence). The CDR3 sequence is 16 residues long. The CDR3 loop is CATSSRAGSANNEQFF. The CDR3 DNA reads as TGTGCCACCAGCAGCCGAGCGGGGTCGGCCAACAATGAGCAGTTCTTC.

V usage is TRBV19 and J usage is TRBJ2-7, with TRBD1 identical over 11 bases. The junction had 4 bases not matched to a gene; V was cut back by 5 bases and J by 1 base. The germline V gene encodes CDR1 LNHDA and CDR2 SQIVND (reference sequence). The CDR3 covers 15 residues. Here the CDR3 DNA reads TGTGCCAGTAGTCTGGGACAGGGGGGATCCTACGAGCAGTACTTC. It yields the protein CASSLGQGGSYEQYF.

For this clone: The sample has other DNA sequences that encode this CDR3 too. The chain carries TRBV5-4 and TRBJ2-3, with 16 bases identical to TRBD2. CDR1 and CDR2 from the germline V gene are SGHNT and YYREEE (reference sequence). The CDR3 runs to 15 residues. The trim removed 4 bases at V and 6 bases at J, leaving 2 bases unmatched. The chain's CDR3 is CASSLGLAGGDTQYF. The CDR3 DNA reads TGTGCCAGCAGCCTGGGACTAGCGGGGGGGGATACGCAGTATTTT.

The chain combines TRBV9 with TRBJ2-3; D is unclear. The CDR3 sequence is 14 residues long. Trimming pared 4 bases from V and 2 bases from J, leaving 11 bases between. The germline gives CDR1 SGDLS, CDR2 YYNGEE. Here the CDR3 reads CASSPRSITDTQYF. For the CDR3, the DNA is TGTGCCAGCAGCCCCCGGTCCATCACAGATACGCAGTATTTT. The entire variable domain, with the rest obtained from reference TRBV9 and TRBJ2-3, is as follows: DSGVTQTPKHLITATGQRVTLRCSPRSGDLSVYWYQQSLDQGLQFLIQYYNGEERAKGNILERFSAQQFPDLHSELNLSSLELGDSALYFCASSPRSITDTQYFGPGTRLTVL.

DNA of the CDR3: TGTGCCTCCCTCGGTTCGGGAGGACGAAAAGAGACCCAGTACTTC. Its translation: CASLGSGGRKETQYF. V usage is TRBV5-6 and J usage is TRBJ2-5, with 7 bases fitting TRBD2. The CDR3 runs to 15 residues. The V gene's germline CDR1 is SGHDT and CDR2 YYEEEE. J lost 3 bases, V lost 10 bases, and 15 bases had no gene match.

This clone was seen more than once but under ten times. V gene TRBV27 combines with J gene TRBJ1-5; tentative D call: TRBD1 (5 bases). This CDR3 spans 14 amino acids. Trimming removed 4 bases at V and 5 bases at J, with 12 bases between. Germline V gives CDR1 MNHEY, CDR2 SMNVEV (reference sequence). In nucleotides, the CDR3 is TGTGCCAGCAGTTCGTTGGGGCGGGATCAGCCCCAGCATTTT. It specifies CASSSLGRDQPQHF.

V gene TRBV7-2 combines with J gene TRBJ2-3; 8 nucleotides align to TRBD2. The V and J ends lost 2 bases and 6 bases, in that order; junction bases with no gene match: 7. The CDR3 runs to 15 residues. The germline CDR1 and CDR2 sequences are SGHTA and FQGNSA. CDR3 nucleotides: TGTGCCAGCAGCTTATTCCTGGCGGGAGGTGATACGCAGTATTTT. It specifies CASSLFLAGGDTQYF.

J is TRBJ2-1 and V is TRBV11-2; D gene unclear. Germline V lookup: CDR1 SGHAT, CDR2 FQNNGV. The germline V and J ends were trimmed by 6 bases and 8 bases, with 20 bases remaining between them. This CDR3 comprises 15 residues. CDR3 DNA: TGTGCCAGCAGGATGCTGGGCGGTACAGTCGATGAGCAGTTCTTC. Amino acid sequence: CASRMLGGTVDEQFF.

The gene calls are TRBV4-1 and TRBJ2-7; D call uncertain. V was clipped by 5 bases and J by 3 bases, with 8 bases between them. This CDR3 is 12 amino acids long. CDR1 and CDR2 from the germline V gene are MGHRA and YSYEKL. For the CDR3, the DNA is TGCGCCAGCAGCGGGTCGGACTACGAGCAGTACTTC. Translated: CASSGSDYEQYF.

The chain carries TRBV5-1 and TRBJ1-1; 7 bases fit TRBD1. The germline CDR1 and CDR2 sequences are SGHRS and YFSETQ. The CDR3 sequence is 17 residues long. The trim removed 0 bases at V and 0 bases at J, leaving 8 bases unmatched. CDR3 nucleotides: TGCGCCAGCAGCTTGGGCTTGGGACAGACCTTGAACACTGAAGCTTTCTTT. It codes for CASSLGLGQTLNTEAFF.

The rearrangement uses TRBV12-5 and TRBJ2-7, with D unclear. Germline V gene data show CDR1 as LGHNT and CDR2 as FRNRAP. The CDR3 has 11 residues. With 0 bases removed from V and 3 bases from J, the gap between germline ends came to 0 bases. Here the CDR3 DNA reads TGTGCTAGTGGTTTGGTCTACGAGCAGTACTTC. As protein: CASGLVYEQYF.

J is TRBJ2-6 and V is TRBV25-1, with 8 bases lining up with TRBD1. CDR3 length: 15 amino acids. With V trimmed by 3 bases and J by 13 bases, 11 bases remained unmatched. Germline CDR1 is MGHDK and CDR2 is SYGVNS. The CDR3, as DNA: TGTGCCAGCAGTGACCCCTCGACAGGGGCAGGGGTCCTGACTTTC. This codes for CASSDPSTGAGVLTF.

This clone was observed a few times. For the CDR3, the DNA is TGTGCCAGCAGTTTATGGCTGAACACTGAAGCTTTCTTT. Amino acid sequence: CASSLWLNTEAFF. The chain links TRBV28 to TRBJ1-1; D gene ambiguous. Germline V CDR1 and CDR2: MDHEN, SYDVKM. V lost 0 bases and J 0 bases, leaving 2 bases between the germline ends. This CDR3 is built from 13 residues.

This sequence joins TRBV14 and TRBJ1-1; tentatively, D is TRBD1 (6 bases). Germline-derived CDR1 and CDR2 are SGHDN and FVKESK. Trimming left V 2 bases short and J 0 bases short, with 10 bases between. The CDR3 consists of 15 residues. The CDR3 DNA reads as TGTGCCAGCAGCCAAAGAGGGGGGTTGAACACTGAAGCTTTCTTT. Protein product: CASSQRGGLNTEAFF.